A single TCR beta chain is shown here with its context. The antigen remains undetermined. The data were taken from a study of cytomegalovirus exposure and HLA in healthy donors. Study-wide findings and caveats: Earlier findings revealed that most TCR beta V segments proved productive either about 87% or about 30% of the time. Donors belonging to an Asian-associated ancestry cluster reportedly showed fewer N-insertions in productive TCRs than the approximately 680-donor mean, according to what a later analysis found.

The germline gives CDR1 SGHRS, CDR2 YFSETQ. Trimming pared 4 bases from V and 6 bases from J, leaving 21 bases between. The CDR3 has 16 residues. Primers included in the PCR were 60 Vbeta and 13 Jbeta primers. Sequencing used immunoSEQ multiplex PCR; TCRdb keeps in-frame clones, though not all of them. Counted here are some 95,000 clones, roughly 74% occurring once; the ten biggest clones make up about a sixth. Source material: PBMCs. The chain couples TRBV5-1 to TRBJ2-3, with D tentatively TRBD2 (5 bases). The TCR was taken from a woman between 18 and 29 years old in good health and CMV-seropositive. CDR3 in DNA: TGCGCCAGCAGCCTTTTTCTAGCCGATCAAGGGGATACGCAGTATTTT. This codes for CASSLFLADQGDTQYF.